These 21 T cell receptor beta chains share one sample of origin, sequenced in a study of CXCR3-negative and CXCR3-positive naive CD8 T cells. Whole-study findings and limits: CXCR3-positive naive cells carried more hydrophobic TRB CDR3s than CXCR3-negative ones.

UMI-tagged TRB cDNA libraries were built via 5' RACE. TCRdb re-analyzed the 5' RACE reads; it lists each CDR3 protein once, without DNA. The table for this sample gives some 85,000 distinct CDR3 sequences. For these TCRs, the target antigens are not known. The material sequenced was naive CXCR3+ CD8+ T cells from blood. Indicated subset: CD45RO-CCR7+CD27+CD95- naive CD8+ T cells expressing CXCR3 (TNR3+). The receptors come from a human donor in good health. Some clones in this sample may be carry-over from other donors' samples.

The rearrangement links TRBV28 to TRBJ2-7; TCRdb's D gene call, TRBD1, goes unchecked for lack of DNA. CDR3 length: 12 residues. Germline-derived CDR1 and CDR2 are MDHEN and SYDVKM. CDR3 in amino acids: CATRDPRYEQYF.

CDR3 residues: CASSPRGGGYTDTQYF. This sequence joins TRBV7-9 and TRBJ2-3; TCRdb proposes TRBD2, but this gene call is untestable without DNA. Germline assignment: CDR1 SEHNR and CDR2 FQNEAQ (reference sequence). CDR3 length equals 16 residues.

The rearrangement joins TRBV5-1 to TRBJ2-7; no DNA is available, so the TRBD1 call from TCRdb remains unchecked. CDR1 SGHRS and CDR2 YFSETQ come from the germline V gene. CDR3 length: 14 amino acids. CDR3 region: CASSLGTGQDEQYF. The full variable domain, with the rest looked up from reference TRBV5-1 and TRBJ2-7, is KAGVTQTPRYLIKTRGQQVTLSCSPISGHRSVSWYQQTPGQGLQFLFEYFSETQRNKGNFPGRFSGRQFSNSRSEMNVSTLELGDSALYLCASSLGTGQDEQYFGPGTRLTVT.

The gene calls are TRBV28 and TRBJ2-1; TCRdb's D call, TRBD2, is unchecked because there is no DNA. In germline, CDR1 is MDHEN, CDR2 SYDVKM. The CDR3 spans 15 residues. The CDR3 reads CASQSGTTSYNEQFF.

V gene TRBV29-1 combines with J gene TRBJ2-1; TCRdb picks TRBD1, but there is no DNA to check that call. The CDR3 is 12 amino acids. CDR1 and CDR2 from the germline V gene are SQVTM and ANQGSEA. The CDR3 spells CSVGPGGSEQFF.

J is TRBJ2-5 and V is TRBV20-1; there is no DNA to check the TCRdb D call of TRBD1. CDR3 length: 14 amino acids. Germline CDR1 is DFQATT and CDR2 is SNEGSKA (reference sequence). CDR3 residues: CSARDFYRGETQYF.

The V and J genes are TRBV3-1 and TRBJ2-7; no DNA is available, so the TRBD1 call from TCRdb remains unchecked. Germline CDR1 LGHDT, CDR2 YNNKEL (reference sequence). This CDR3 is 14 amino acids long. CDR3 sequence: CASSQGWGKYEQYF.

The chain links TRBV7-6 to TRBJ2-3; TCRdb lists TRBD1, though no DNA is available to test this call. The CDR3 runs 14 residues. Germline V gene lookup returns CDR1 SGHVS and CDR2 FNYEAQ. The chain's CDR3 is CASSPGGGTDTQYF.

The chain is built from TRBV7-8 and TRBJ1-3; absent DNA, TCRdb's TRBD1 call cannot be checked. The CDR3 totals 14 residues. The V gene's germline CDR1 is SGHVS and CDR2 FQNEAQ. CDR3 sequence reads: CASTDRGLENTIYF. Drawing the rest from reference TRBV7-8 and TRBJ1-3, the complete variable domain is GAGVSQSPRYKVAKRGQDVALRCDPISGHVSLFWYQQALGQGPEFLTYFQNEAQLDKSGLPSDRFFAERPEGSVSTLKIQRTQQEDSAVYLCASTDRGLENTIYFGEGSWLTVV.

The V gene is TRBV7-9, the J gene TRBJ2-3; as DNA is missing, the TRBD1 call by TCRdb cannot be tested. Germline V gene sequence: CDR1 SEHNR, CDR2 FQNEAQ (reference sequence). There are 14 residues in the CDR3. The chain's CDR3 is CASSFPTGTDTQYF.

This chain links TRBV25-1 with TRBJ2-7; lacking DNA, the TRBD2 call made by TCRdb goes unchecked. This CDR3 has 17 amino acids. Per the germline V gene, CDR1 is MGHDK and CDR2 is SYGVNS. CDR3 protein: CASSDFFASGDSYEQYF.

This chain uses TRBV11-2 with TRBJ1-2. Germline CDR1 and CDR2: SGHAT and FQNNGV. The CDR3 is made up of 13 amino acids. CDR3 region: CASSLATNYGYTF.

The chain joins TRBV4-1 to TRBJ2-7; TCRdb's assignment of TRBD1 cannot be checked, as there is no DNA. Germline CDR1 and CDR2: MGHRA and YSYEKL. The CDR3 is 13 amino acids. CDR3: CASSQKQVYEQYF.

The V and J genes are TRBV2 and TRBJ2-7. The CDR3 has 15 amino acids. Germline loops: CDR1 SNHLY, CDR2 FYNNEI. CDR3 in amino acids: CASTPKDRAPYEQYF.

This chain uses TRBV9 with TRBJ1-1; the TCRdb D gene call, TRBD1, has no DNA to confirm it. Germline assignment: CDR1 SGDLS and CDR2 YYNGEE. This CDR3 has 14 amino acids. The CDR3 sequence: CASSVQGGNTEAFF.

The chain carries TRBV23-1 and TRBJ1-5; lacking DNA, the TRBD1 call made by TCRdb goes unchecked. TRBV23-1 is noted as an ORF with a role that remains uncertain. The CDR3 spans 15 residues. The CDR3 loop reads CASNLTRDTYQPQHF.

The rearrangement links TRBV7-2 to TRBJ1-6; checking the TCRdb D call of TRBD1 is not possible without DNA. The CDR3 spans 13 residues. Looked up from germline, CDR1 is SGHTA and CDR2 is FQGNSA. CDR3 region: CASSGQAYSPLHF.

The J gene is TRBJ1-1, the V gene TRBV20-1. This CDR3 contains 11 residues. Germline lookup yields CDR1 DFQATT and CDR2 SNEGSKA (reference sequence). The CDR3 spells CSARAGTEAFF.

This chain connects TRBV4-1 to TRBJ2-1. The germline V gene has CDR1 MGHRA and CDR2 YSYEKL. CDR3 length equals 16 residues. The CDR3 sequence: CASSQVGLSSYNEQFF.

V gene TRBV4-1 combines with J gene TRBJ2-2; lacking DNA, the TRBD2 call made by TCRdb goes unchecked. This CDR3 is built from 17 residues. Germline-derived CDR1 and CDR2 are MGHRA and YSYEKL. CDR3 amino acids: CASSQAPSVMNTGELFF.

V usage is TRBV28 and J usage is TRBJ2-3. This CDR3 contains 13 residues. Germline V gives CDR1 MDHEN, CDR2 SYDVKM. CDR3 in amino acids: CASSFSLTDTQYF.